This T cell receptor beta chain emerged from a study of blood T cell repertoires in COVID-19. The length of the CDR3 is 14 residues. The junction had 8 bases not matched to a gene; V was cut back by 3 bases and J by 7 bases. The germline CDR1 and CDR2 sequences are KGHSH and LQKENI. Authors' methods: Nucleated cell number was recorded as an estimate derived from reference gene primer amplification. TCRdb's copy holds only in-frame clones and misses some; the assay was immunoSEQ multiplex PCR. Clone size and V and J calls were adopted from that table, with D and trimming inferred from the DNA. Among fewer than 350,000 clones listed, roughly 85% were seen once.

The sample taken for sequencing was PBMCs or T cells enriched from blood (not recorded which). This clonotype was obtained from a woman in her fifties or sixties who had recovered from COVID-19. The chain has TRBV18 and TRBJ2-7; 8 bases align to TRBD2. DNA of the CDR3: TGTGCCAGCTCACCGCCAGCGGGAGCGGGAGAGCAGTACTTC. It specifies CASSPPAGAGEQYF.